Shown below are 11 T cell receptor beta chains from a single sample sequenced in a study of human T cells and chemical hapten exposure. Time point defined: healthy volunteer bleed at 2 weeks. It was from unfractionated whole blood that total RNA was extracted. One entry per CDR3 protein, called by TCRdb with MiXCR from the RACE reads. Here the sample spans roughly 130,000 distinct CDR3 sequences, approximately 10% being singletons. Sequencing used whole blood. The source is a male donor in good health. Some clones in this sample may be carry-over from other donors' samples.

This clonotype was seen more than once but under ten times. The chain combines TRBV3-1 with TRBJ1-6, with 7 bases that match TRBD1. Unmatched junction bases numbered 1, after V lost 4 bases and J lost 7 bases. This CDR3 is 13 amino acids long. Germline lookup yields CDR1 LGHDT and CDR2 YNNKEL (reference sequence). CDR3 in DNA: TGTGCCAGCAGCCGGGACAGCAATTCACCCCTCCACTTT. It is translated as CASSRDSNSPLHF.

The J gene is TRBJ2-3, the V gene TRBV14, with 7 bases matching TRBD2. V was clipped by 5 bases and J by 0 bases; unmatched bases: 8. The CDR3 sequence is 16 residues long. Germline lookup yields CDR1 SGHDN and CDR2 FVKESK. CDR3 loop: CASSGLAGESTDTQYF. The CDR3, as DNA: TGTGCCAGCAGCGGGCTCGCGGGGGAGAGCACAGATACGCAGTATTTT.

This clonotype was observed a few times. The chain links TRBV7-8 to TRBJ1-1; TRBD1 aligns across 11 bases. The ends lost 6 bases at V and 5 bases at J; junction bases unmatched: 5. In germline, CDR1 is SGHVS, CDR2 FQNEAQ. This CDR3 is 14 amino acids long. The DNA of the CDR3 is TGTGCCAGCAGAAACGGACAGGGGGCAACTGAAGCTTTCTTT. It codes for CASRNGQGATEAFF.

The chain is built from TRBV5-5 and TRBJ2-5, with a tentative D call TRBD2 (6 bases). The CDR3 extends over 15 amino acids. V lost 3 bases and J 4 bases, leaving 16 bases between the germline ends. The germline V gene encodes CDR1 SGHKS and CDR2 YYEKEE (reference sequence). The CDR3 spells CASSSRGRGGETQYF. DNA for the CDR3: TGTGCCAGCAGCTCCAGAGGTCGGGGAGGAGAGACCCAGTACTTC.

The sample holds a few counts of this clonotype. The chain couples TRBV14 to TRBJ2-7; D is uncertain. CDR1 SGHDN and CDR2 FVKESK come from the germline V gene. The V gene lost 5 bases and the J gene lost 4 bases, with 15 bases spanning the gap. The CDR3 is made up of 14 amino acids. Here the CDR3 reads CASSKANRAYEQYF. In DNA form, the CDR3 reads TGTGCCAGCAGCAAGGCGAACCGGGCATACGAGCAGTACTTC.

The CDR3 loop reads CSAPINPKNIQYF. In DNA, the CDR3 is TGCAGTGCTCCGATAAATCCCAAAAACATTCAGTACTTC. The chain links TRBV20-1 to TRBJ2-4; D gene uncertain. V dropped 5 bases and J dropped 2 bases, with 10 bases sitting between them. The germline V gene has CDR1 DFQATT and CDR2 SNEGSKA (reference sequence). The CDR3 loop spans 13 amino acids.

There are many counts of this clonotype. CDR3 protein: CASSETVGANVLTF. Here the CDR3 DNA reads TGTGCCAGCAGTGAAACGGTGGGGGCCAACGTCCTGACTTTC. The chain joins TRBV6-1 to TRBJ2-6; no clear D gene. The CDR3 covers 14 residues. Germline V gene lookup returns CDR1 MNHNS and CDR2 SASEGT. V lost 2 bases and J 4 bases, leaving 6 bases between the germline ends.

This clonotype occurred a few times. The genes are TRBV12-3 or TRBV12-4 and TRBJ1-5; D unclear. V lost 5 bases and J 3 bases, leaving 5 bases between the germline ends. This CDR3 is built from 12 residues. CDR3 in DNA: TGTGCCAGCAGTCCCGACAATCAGCCCCAGCATTTT. Translating it yields CASSPDNQPQHF.

This clonotype was detected a few times. This sequence joins TRBV29-1 and TRBJ2-7, with TRBD1 identical over 9 bases. The CDR3 consists of 15 residues. Germline loops: CDR1 SQVTM, CDR2 ANQGSEA. J gave up 4 bases and V 0 bases, and 7 bases lay outside the gene matches. CDR3 region: CSVEERQGGTYEQYF. The CDR3 region has the DNA TGCAGCGTTGAAGAGAGACAGGGGGGGACTTACGAGCAGTACTTC.

This clonotype occurred many times. The chain joins TRBV4-1 to TRBJ2-7; D is possibly TRBD1 (5 bases). The CDR3 runs 14 residues. V shed 1 base and J shed 6 bases, with 13 bases lying between them. The V gene's germline CDR1 is MGHRA and CDR2 YSYEKL. CDR3 region: CASSQGTLVGEQYF. The CDR3 region has the DNA TGCGCCAGCAGCCAAGGGACACTCGTGGGCGAGCAGTACTTC.

This clonotype was found many times. The chain couples TRBV2 to TRBJ2-5; 10 bases agree with TRBD2. The junction had 20 bases not matched to a gene; V was cut back by 4 bases and J by 3 bases. The germline V gene encodes CDR1 SNHLY and CDR2 FYNNEI. The CDR3 is 20 amino acids. CDR3 in amino acids: CASSGRAGESPGLAKETQYF. CDR3 bases: TGTGCCAGCAGTGGGCGCGCAGGGGAGTCACCGGGACTAGCGAAAGAGACCCAGTACTTC.